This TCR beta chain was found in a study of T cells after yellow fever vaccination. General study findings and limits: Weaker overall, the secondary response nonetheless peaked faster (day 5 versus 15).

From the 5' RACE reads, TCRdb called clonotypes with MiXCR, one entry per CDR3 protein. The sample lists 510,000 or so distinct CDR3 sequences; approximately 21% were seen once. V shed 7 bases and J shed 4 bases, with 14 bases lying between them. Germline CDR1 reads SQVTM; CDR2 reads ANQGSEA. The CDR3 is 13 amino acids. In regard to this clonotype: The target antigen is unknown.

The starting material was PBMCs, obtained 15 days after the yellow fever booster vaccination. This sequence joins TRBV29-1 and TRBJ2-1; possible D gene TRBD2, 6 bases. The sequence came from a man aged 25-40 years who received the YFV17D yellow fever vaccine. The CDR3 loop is CSAAGLRYNEQFF. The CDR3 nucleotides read TGCAGCGCAGCGGGCCTGAGATACAATGAGCAGTTCTTC.